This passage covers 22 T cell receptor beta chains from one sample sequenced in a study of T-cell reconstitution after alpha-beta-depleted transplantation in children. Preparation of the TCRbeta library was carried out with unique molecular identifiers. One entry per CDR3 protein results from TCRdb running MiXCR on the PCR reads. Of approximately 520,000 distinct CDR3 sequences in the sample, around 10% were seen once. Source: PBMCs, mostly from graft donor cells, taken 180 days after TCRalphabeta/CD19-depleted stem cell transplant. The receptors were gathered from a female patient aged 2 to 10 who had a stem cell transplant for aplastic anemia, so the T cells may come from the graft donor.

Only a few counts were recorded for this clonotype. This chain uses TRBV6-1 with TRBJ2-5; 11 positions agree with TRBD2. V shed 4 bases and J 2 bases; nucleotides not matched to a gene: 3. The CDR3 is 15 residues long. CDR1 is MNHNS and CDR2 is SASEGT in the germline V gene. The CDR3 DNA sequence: TGTGCCAGCAGTGCACTAGCGGGAGTTCAAGAGACCCAGTACTTC. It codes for CASSALAGVQETQYF.

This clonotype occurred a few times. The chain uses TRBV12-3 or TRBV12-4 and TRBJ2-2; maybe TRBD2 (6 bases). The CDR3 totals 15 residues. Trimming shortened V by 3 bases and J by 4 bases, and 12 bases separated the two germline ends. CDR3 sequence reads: CASSFGGRITGELFF. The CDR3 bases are TGTGCCAGCAGTTTTGGAGGGAGAATCACCGGGGAGCTGTTTTTT.

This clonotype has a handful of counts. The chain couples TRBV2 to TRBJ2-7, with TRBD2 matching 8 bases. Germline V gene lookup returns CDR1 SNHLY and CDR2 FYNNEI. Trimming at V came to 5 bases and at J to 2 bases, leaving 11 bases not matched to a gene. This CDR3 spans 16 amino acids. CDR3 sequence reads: CASSPRGSGGPYEQYF. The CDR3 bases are TGTGCCAGCAGTCCTCGTGGGAGCGGGGGACCCTACGAGCAGTACTTC.

The DNA of the CDR3 is TGTGCCAGCAGCACGGGACTAGCGGCAAACATTCAGTACTTC. It translates to CASSTGLAANIQYF. The chain uses TRBV28 and TRBJ2-4, with 11 bases matching TRBD2. This CDR3 has 14 amino acids. V dropped 6 bases and J dropped 6; count of bases not matched to a gene: 4. Germline V gives CDR1 MDHEN, CDR2 SYDVKM.

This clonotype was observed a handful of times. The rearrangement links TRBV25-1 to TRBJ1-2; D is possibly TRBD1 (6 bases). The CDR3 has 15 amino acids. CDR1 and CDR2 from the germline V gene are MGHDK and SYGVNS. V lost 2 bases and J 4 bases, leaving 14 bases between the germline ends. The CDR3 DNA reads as TGTGCCAGCAGTGAAGGGGGCAGGGTAGGCTATGGCTACACCTTC. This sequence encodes CASSEGGRVGYGYTF.

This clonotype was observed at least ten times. The CDR3 loop reads CASSGLQGPLAKNIQYF. The CDR3 coding sequence is TGTGCCAGCAGTGGTCTACAGGGCCCCTTAGCCAAAAACATTCAGTACTTC. The rearrangement links TRBV12-3 or TRBV12-4 to TRBJ2-4; D perhaps matches TRBD1 (6 bases). The CDR3 is made up of 17 amino acids. The V and J ends lost 5 bases and 0 bases respectively, with 17 bases between them.

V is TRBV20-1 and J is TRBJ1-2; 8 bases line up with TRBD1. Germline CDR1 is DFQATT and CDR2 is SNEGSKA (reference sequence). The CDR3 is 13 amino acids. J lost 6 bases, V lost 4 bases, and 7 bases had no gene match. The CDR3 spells CSANGRGPDGYTF. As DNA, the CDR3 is TGCAGTGCTAATGGCAGGGGGCCAGATGGCTACACCTTC.

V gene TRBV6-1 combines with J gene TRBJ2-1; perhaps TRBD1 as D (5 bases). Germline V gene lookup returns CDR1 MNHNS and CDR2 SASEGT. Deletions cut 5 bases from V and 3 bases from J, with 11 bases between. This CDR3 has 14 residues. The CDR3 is CASSKSRDYNEQFF. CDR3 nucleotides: TGTGCCAGCAGTAAATCCAGGGACTACAATGAGCAGTTCTTC.

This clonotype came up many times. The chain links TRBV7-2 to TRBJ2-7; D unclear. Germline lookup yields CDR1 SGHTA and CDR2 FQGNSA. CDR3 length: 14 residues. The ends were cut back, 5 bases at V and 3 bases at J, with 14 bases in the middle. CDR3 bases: TGTGCCAGCAGCGCTTCCCTAAGGAGCTACGAGCAGTACTTC. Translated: CASSASLRSYEQYF. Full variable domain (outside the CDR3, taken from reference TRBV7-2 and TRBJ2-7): GAGVSQSPSNKVTEKGKDVELRCDPISGHTALYWYRQSLGQGLEFLIYFQGNSAPDKSGLPSDRFSAERTGGSVSTLTIQRTQQEDSAVYLCASSASLRSYEQYFGPGTRLTVT.

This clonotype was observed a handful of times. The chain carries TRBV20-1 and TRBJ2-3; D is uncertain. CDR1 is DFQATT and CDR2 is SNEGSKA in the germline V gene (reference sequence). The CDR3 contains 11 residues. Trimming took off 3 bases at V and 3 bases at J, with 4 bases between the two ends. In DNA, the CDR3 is TGCAGTGCTAGTTGGACAGATACGCAGTATTTT. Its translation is CSASWTDTQYF.

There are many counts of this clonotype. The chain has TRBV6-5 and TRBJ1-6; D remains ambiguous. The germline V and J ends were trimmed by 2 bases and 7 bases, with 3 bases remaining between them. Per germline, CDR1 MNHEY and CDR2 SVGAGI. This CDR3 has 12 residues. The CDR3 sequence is CASSYRNSPLHF. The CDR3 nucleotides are TGTGCCAGCAGTTACAGGAATTCACCCCTCCACTTT.

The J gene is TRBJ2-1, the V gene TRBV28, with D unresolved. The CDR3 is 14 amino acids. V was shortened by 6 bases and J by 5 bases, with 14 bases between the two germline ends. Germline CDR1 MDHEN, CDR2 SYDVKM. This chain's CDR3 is CASSGRGRDNEQFF. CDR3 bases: TGTGCCAGCAGCGGACGCGGACGTGACAATGAGCAGTTCTTC.

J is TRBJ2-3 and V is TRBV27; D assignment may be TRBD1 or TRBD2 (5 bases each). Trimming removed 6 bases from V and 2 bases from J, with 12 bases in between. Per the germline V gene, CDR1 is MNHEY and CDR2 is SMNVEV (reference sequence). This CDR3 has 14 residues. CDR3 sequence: CASRTGTYTDTQYF. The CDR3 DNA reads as TGTGCCAGCAGAACCGGGACGTACACAGATACGCAGTATTTT.

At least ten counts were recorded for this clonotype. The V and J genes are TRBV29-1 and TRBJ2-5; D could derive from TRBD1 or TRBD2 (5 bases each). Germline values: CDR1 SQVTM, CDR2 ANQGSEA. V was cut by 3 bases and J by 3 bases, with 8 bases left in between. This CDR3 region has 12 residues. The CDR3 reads CSVDRGEETQYF. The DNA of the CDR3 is TGCAGCGTTGATAGAGGGGAAGAGACCCAGTACTTC. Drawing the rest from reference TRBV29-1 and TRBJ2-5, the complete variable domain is SAVISQKPSRDICQRGTSLTIQCQVDSQVTMMFWYRQQPGQSLTLIATANQGSEATYESGFVIDKFPISRPNLTFSTLTVSNMSPEDSSIYLCSVDRGEETQYFGPGTRLLVL.

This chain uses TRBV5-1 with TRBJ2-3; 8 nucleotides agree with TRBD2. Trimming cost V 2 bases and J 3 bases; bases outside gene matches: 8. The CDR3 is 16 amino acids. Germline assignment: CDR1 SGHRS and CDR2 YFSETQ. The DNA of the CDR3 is TGCGCCAGCAGCTTCGGCAGCGGGAGTATAACAGATACGCAGTATTTT. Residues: CASSFGSGSITDTQYF.

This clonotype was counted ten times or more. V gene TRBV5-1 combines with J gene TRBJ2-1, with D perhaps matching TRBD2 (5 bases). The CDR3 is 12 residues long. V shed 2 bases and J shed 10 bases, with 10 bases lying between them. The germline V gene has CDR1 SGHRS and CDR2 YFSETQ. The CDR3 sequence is CASSFEGFEQFF. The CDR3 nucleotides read TGCGCCAGCAGCTTTGAGGGCTTCGAGCAGTTCTTC.

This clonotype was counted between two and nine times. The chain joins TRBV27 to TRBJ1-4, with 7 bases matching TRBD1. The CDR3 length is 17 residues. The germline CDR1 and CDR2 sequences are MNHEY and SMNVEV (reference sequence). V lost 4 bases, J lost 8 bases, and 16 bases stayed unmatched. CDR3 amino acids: CASSSLRETGRPEKLFF. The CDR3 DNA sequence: TGTGCCAGCAGTTCCCTCCGGGAGACAGGGCGGCCCGAAAAACTGTTTTTT.

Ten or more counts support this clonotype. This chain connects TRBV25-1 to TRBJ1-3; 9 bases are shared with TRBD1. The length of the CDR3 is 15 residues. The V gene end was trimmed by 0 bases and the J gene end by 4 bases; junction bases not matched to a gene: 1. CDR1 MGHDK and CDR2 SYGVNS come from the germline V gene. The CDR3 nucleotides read TGTGCCAGCAGTGAATACGGACAGGGGGGAAACACCATATATTTT. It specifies CASSEYGQGGNTIYF. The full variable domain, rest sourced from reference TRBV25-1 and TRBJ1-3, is EADIYQTPRYLVIGTGKKITLECSQTMGHDKMYWYQQDPGMELHLIHYSYGVNSTEKGDLSSESTVSRIRTEHFPLTLESARPSHTSQYLCASSEYGQGGNTIYFGEGSWLTVV.

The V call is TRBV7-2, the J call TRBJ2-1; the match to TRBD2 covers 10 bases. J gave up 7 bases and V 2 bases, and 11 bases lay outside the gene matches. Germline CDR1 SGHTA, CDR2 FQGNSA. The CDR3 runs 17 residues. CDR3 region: CASSLWALAGGRNEQFF. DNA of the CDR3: TGTGCCAGCAGCTTATGGGCCTTAGCGGGAGGTCGGAATGAGCAGTTCTTC.

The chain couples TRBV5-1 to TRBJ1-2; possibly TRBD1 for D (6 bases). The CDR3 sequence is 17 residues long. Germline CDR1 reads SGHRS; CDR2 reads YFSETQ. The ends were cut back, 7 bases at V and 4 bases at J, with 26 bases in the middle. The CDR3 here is CASQPTGLHRAPYGYTF. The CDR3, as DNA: TGCGCCAGCCAACCTACCGGCCTTCACAGGGCGCCCTATGGCTACACCTTC. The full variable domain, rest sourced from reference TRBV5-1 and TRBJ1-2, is KAGVTQTPRYLIKTRGQQVTLSCSPISGHRSVSWYQQTPGQGLQFLFEYFSETQRNKGNFPGRFSGRQFSNSRSEMNVSTLELGDSALYLCASQPTGLHRAPYGYTFGSGTRLTVV.

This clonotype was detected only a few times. The CDR3 here is CASSYAGAEVDSNQPQHF. In DNA form, the CDR3 reads TGTGCCAGCAGTTACGCGGGTGCTGAGGTCGATAGCAATCAGCCCCAGCATTTT. This rearrangement joins TRBV6-2 or TRBV6-3 to TRBJ1-5, with no clear D. The CDR3 is 18 amino acids. V was shortened by 2 bases and J by 0 bases, with 17 bases between the two germline ends. CDR1 is MNHEY and CDR2 is SVGEGT in the germline V gene.

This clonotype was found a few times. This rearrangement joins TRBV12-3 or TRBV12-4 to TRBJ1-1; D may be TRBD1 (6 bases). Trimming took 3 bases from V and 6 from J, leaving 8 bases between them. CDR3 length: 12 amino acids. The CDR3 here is CASSFGGSEAFF. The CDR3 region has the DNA TGTGCCAGCAGTTTTGGGGGCTCTGAAGCTTTCTTT.